A single sample gave rise to the 2 T cell receptor beta chains below, sequenced in a study of T cell responses to AZD1222 COVID-19 vaccine. Assay used: immunoSEQ multiplex PCR; TCRdb lists only in-frame clones, some missing. The sample includes around 120,000 clones, more than 90% of them seen just once. The specimen was peripheral blood, collected on day 0 of AZD1222 vaccination. The origin of the receptors is an adult in good health.

This clone has more than one count but fewer than ten. The J gene is TRBJ1-6, the V gene TRBV6-5; D remains ambiguous. Trimming removed 4 bases at V and 8 bases at J, with 6 bases between. The germline gives CDR1 MNHEY, CDR2 SVGAGI. There are 12 residues in the CDR3. This CDR3 reads CASSLRDSPLHF. The CDR3 DNA reads TGTGCCAGCAGTTTACGGGATTCACCCCTCCACTTT.

The rearrangement uses TRBV6-5 and TRBJ2-5, with a weak D call TRBD1 (6 bases). This CDR3 is 15 amino acids long. Deletions cut 8 bases from V and 5 bases from J, with 21 bases between. Per the germline V gene, CDR1 is MNHEY and CDR2 is SVGAGI. Here the CDR3 DNA reads TGTGCCAGCGGACGGGACAACACCCAAGGGGAGACCCAGTACTTC. Translation gives CASGRDNTQGETQYF.